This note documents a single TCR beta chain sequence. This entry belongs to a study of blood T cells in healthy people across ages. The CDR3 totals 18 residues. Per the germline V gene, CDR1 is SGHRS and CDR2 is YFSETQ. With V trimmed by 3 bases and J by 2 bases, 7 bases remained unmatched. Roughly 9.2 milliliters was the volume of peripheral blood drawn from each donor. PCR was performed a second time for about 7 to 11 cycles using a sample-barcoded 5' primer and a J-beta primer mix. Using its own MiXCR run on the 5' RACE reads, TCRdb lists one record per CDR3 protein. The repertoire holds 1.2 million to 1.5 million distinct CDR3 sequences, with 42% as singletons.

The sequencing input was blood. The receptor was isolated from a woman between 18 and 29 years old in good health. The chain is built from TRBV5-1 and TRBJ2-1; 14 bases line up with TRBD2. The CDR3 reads CASSYGTSGSPPYNEQFF. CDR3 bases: TGCGCCAGCAGCTACGGGACTAGCGGGAGCCCCCCCTACAATGAGCAGTTCTTC. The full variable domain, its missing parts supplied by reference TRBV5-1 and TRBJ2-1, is KAGVTQTPRYLIKTRGQQVTLSCSPISGHRSVSWYQQTPGQGLQFLFEYFSETQRNKGNFPGRFSGRQFSNSRSEMNVSTLELGDSALYLCASSYGTSGSPPYNEQFFGPGTRLTVL.